Sequencing of this T cell receptor beta chain was carried out in a study of CD8 T cells in Susac syndrome. An amount of RNA that ranged from roughly 0.5 to 1 ug was reverse transcribed with random hexamers. Amplification of the TCR beta CDR3 was carried out by immunoSEQ multiplex PCR, which spanned a total of 54 Vbeta and 13 Jbeta segments. TCRdb independently ran MiXCR on the immunoSEQ multiplex PCR reads; one entry per CDR3 protein. The sample includes fewer than 200,000 distinct CDR3 sequences, approximately 94% seen only once; the top ten take 0.12%. The V and J ends lost 5 bases and 8 bases, in that order; junction bases with no gene match: 14. The CDR3 consists of 16 residues. CDR1 is SEHNR, CDR2 FQNEAQ, per germline (reference sequence). Negative isolation was used for CD8+ and CD4+ T cells and FACS enrichment for TEMRA cells.

This chain uses TRBV7-9 with TRBJ1-4, with 7 nucleotides matching TRBD1. Sequencing was done on a sample of CD4+ T cells from PBMCs. The TCR originated in a human donor with Susac syndrome. CDR3 amino acids: CASSPRPGQRREKLFF. In DNA form, the CDR3 reads TGTGCCAGCAGCCCGAGACCGGGACAGCGTAGAGAAAAACTGTTTTTT. The full variable domain, with the rest looked up from reference TRBV7-9 and TRBJ1-4, is DTGVSQNPRHKITKRGQNVTFRCDPISEHNRLYWYRQTLGQGPEFLTYFQNEAQLEKSRLLSDRFSAERPKGSFSTLEIQRTEQGDSAMYLCASSPRPGQRREKLFFGSGTQLSVL.